Listed here are 8 T cell receptor beta chains from one sample, sequenced in a study of technical replicates of blood from a handful of donors (dated by TCRdb to about 2017). Library method: the immunoSEQ multiplex PCR assay. TCRdb's version of the immuneACCESS table is confined to in-frame rearrangements and falls short of the full clone set. An unresolved V gene accounts for under half of the shortfall where checked; the remainder is of unknown origin. Within this sample are about 84,000 clones, with just over 90% of them counted one time only. Roughly 0.25% of the sample is taken by the ten largest. The sample taken for sequencing was T cells isolated from PBMCs. All receptors derive from a human donor in good health.

This rearrangement joins TRBV10-2 to TRBJ2-3, with D perhaps TRBD2 (7 bases). Germline values: CDR1 WSHSY, CDR2 SAAADI. This CDR3 has 14 amino acids. V was clipped by 7 bases and J by 0 bases, with 11 bases between them. CDR3 DNA: TGCGCCAGCATGCGGGGGCCAAGCACAGATACGCAGTATTTT. This codes for CASMRGPSTDTQYF.

The chain joins TRBV29-1 to TRBJ1-3, with TRBD1 matching 9 bases. The CDR3 length is 14 residues. V lost 7 bases and J lost 2; bases outside the gene matches: 6. CDR1 is SQVTM, CDR2 ANQGSEA, per germline. Here the CDR3 reads CSARGTGTGNTIYF. In DNA form, the CDR3 reads TGCAGCGCCCGAGGGACAGGGACTGGAAACACCATATATTTT.

V and J are TRBV6-5 and TRBJ1-1, with a tentative D call TRBD1 (6 bases). V was clipped by 5 bases and J by 7 bases, with 11 bases between them. CDR3 length: 12 amino acids. CDR1 is MNHEY, CDR2 SVGAGI, per germline. The CDR3 bases are TGTGCCAGCAGTCCTAGGGGGTTTGAAGCTTTCTTT. Translating it yields CASSPRGFEAFF.

The sample holds a few counts of this clone. The gene calls are TRBV7-9 and TRBJ1-6; TRBD1 agrees at 9 bases. Germline V gives CDR1 SEHNR, CDR2 FQNEAQ (reference sequence). With V trimmed by 2 bases and J by 3 bases, 5 bases remained unmatched. The CDR3 extends over 17 amino acids. CDR3 DNA: TGTGCCAGCAGCTTATTGGGACAGGGCAACTATAATTCACCCCTCCACTTT. This sequence encodes CASSLLGQGNYNSPLHF. Together with reference TRBV7-9 and TRBJ1-6, the CDR3 gives the full variable domain: DTGVSQNPRHKITKRGQNVTFRCDPISEHNRLYWYRQTLGQGPEFLTYFQNEAQLEKSRLLSDRFSAERPKGSFSTLEIQRTEQGDSAMYLCASSLLGQGNYNSPLHFGNGTRLTVT.

The chain links TRBV27 to TRBJ2-7; D is uncertain. From germline, CDR1 is MNHEY and CDR2 SMNVEV (reference sequence). V shed 3 bases and J shed 0 bases, with 12 bases lying between them. The CDR3 has 15 amino acids. The CDR3 reads CASSFFVPDSYEQYF. The CDR3 DNA reads as TGTGCCAGCAGTTTCTTCGTCCCAGACTCCTACGAGCAGTACTTC.

This chain links TRBV5-4 with TRBJ2-7; 7 bases align to TRBD1. Germline values: CDR1 SGHNT, CDR2 YYREEE (reference sequence). V lost 4 bases, J lost 4 bases, and 5 bases stayed unmatched. This CDR3 comprises 13 residues. Here the CDR3 reads CASSPGTAYEQYF. DNA for the CDR3: TGTGCCAGCAGCCCCGGGACAGCTTACGAGCAGTACTTC.

This rearrangement joins TRBV5-6 to TRBJ2-3; 10 bases fit TRBD1. Looked up from germline, CDR1 is SGHDT and CDR2 is YYEEEE. The V and J ends lost 0 bases and 1 base, in that order; junction bases with no gene match: 2. CDR3 length: 16 residues. The CDR3 DNA is TGTGCCAGCAGCTTGGTTGGGACAGGGGGCACAGATACGCAGTATTTT. Encoded protein: CASSLVGTGGTDTQYF.

The genes are TRBV30 and TRBJ2-7, with D maybe TRBD2 (5 bases). Trimming cost V 0 bases and J 3 bases, with 15 bases left between them. Germline V gene sequence: CDR1 GTSNPN, CDR2 SVGIG (reference sequence). The CDR3 extends over 15 amino acids. CDR3: CAWSVTVAEDYEQYF. In DNA form, the CDR3 reads TGTGCCTGGAGTGTTACAGTCGCGGAGGACTACGAGCAGTACTTC.